What follows are 22 T cell receptor beta chains derived from one specimen sequenced in a study of blood T cell repertoires in COVID-19. Method: immunoSEQ multiplex PCR; TCRdb's copy keeps in-frame clones and lacks some. The sample has fewer than 200,000 clones; 84% are singletons. Specimen: peripheral blood. These receptor sequences come from a man between 65 and 85 years old with active or convalescent COVID-19.

The chain combines TRBV6-5 with TRBJ2-1; 12 bases match TRBD1. Looked up from germline, CDR1 is MNHEY and CDR2 is SVGAGI. V lost 2 bases, J lost 12 bases, and 5 bases stayed unmatched. The CDR3 sequence is 14 residues long. The CDR3 here is CASSYTGQGASQFF. CDR3 nucleotide sequence: TGTGCCAGCAGTTACACGGGACAGGGGGCCTCGCAGTTCTTC.

J is TRBJ1-2 and V is TRBV7-9; D gene ambiguous. V shed 6 bases and J shed 3 bases, with 11 bases lying between them. Germline CDR1 and CDR2: SEHNR and FQNEAQ (reference sequence). The CDR3 length is 13 residues. This CDR3 reads CASSREAHYGYTF. The CDR3 region has the DNA TGTGCCAGCAGTCGGGAGGCCCACTATGGCTACACCTTC.

The chain employs TRBV10-2 and TRBJ2-5; D gene ambiguous. Trimming left V 5 bases short and J 1 base short, with 5 bases between. The germline V gene has CDR1 WSHSY and CDR2 SAAADI. This CDR3 has 12 residues. Written as DNA, the CDR3 is TGCGCCAGCAGTACAGCCCAAGAGACCCAGTACTTC. Its protein is CASSTAQETQYF.

The rearrangement links TRBV6-5 to TRBJ2-5; D remains unclear. CDR1 is MNHEY and CDR2 is SVGAGI in the germline V gene. This CDR3 has 14 residues. With 0 bases removed from V and 4 bases from J, the gap between germline ends came to 9 bases. As DNA, the CDR3 is TGTGCCAGCAGTTACTCGAGAATCGTAGAGACCCAGTACTTC. This gives the protein CASSYSRIVETQYF.

The CDR3 protein is CASSLSRDYNEQFF. CDR3 in DNA: TGTGCCAGCAGCTTAAGCCGGGATTACAATGAGCAGTTCTTC. The chain uses TRBV7-2 and TRBJ2-1, with D possibly TRBD2 on 5 matching bases. The CDR3 contains 14 residues. The V gene lost 2 bases and the J gene lost 4 bases, with 9 bases spanning the gap. Germline loops: CDR1 SGHTA, CDR2 FQGNSA.

The chain is built from TRBV19 and TRBJ1-6; D might be TRBD1 (5 bases). V shed 7 bases and J shed 0 bases, with 19 bases lying between them. Germline V gene sequence: CDR1 LNHDA, CDR2 SQIVND (reference sequence). The CDR3 has 18 residues. In DNA form, the CDR3 reads TGTGCCAGTACCCCCAAAGGGGACTCCATCTCCTATAATTCACCCCTCCACTTT. Amino acid sequence: CASTPKGDSISYNSPLHF.

This clone appeared a single time. V and J are TRBV24-1 and TRBJ2-5; 11 nucleotides match TRBD1. Germline V gene sequence: CDR1 KGHDR, CDR2 SFDVKD. The V gene end was trimmed by 6 bases and the J gene end by 6 bases; junction bases not matched to a gene: 5. This CDR3 region has 14 residues. CDR3 loop: CATSFGTGGKTQYF. Written as DNA, the CDR3 is TGTGCCACCAGTTTCGGGACAGGGGGGAAGACCCAGTACTTC.

This clone came up a few times. The chain recombines TRBV6-2 or TRBV6-3 with TRBJ2-1, with D possibly TRBD1 on 6 matching bases. V gave up 5 bases and J gave up 0 bases, with 14 bases separating them. CDR1 and CDR2 (germline): MNHEY, SVGEGT. The CDR3 is 16 residues long. The CDR3 loop reads CASSARDIRSYNEQFF. CDR3 bases: TGTGCCAGCAGTGCTCGGGACATTCGCTCCTACAATGAGCAGTTCTTC.

V gene TRBV12-3 or TRBV12-4 combines with J gene TRBJ1-1; D gene ambiguous. This CDR3 region has 13 residues. V was trimmed by 3 bases and J by 7 bases, leaving 12 bases between them. The CDR3 nucleotides are TGTGCCAGCAGTTTTGAACCGCGGATTGAAGCTTTCTTT. It yields the protein CASSFEPRIEAFF.

The V gene is TRBV6-5, the J gene TRBJ2-6; D is undetermined. The V gene lost 8 bases and the J gene lost 0 bases, with 8 bases spanning the gap. The CDR3 extends over 14 amino acids. Germline-derived CDR1 and CDR2 are MNHEY and SVGAGI. The CDR3 loop is CASVRLSGANVLTF. The CDR3, as DNA: TGTGCCAGCGTAAGACTCTCTGGGGCCAACGTCCTGACTTTC.

The gene calls are TRBV5-1 and TRBJ2-1; no clear D gene. The CDR3 loop spans 13 amino acids. Germline CDR1 reads SGHRS; CDR2 reads YFSETQ. V gave up 7 bases and J gave up 0 bases, with 8 bases separating them. The CDR3: CASAQSSYNEQFF. CDR3 DNA sequence: TGCGCCAGCGCACAGAGCTCCTACAATGAGCAGTTCTTC.

The chain combines TRBV27 with TRBJ1-5; TRBD1 matches at 7 bases. CDR1 MNHEY and CDR2 SMNVEV come from the germline V gene (reference sequence). The CDR3 spans 15 residues. V shed 0 bases, J shed 5 bases, and the junction held 4 bases outside the gene matches. The CDR3 nucleotides are TGTGCCAGCAGTTTATCGGGACAGATATATCAGCCCCAGCATTTT. Amino acid sequence: CASSLSGQIYQPQHF.

This clone was picked up many times. In DNA form, the CDR3 reads TGTGCCAGCAGTGAGGGACAGGGATTGGTCACTGAAGCTTTCTTT. Its protein is CASSEGQGLVTEAFF. This chain uses TRBV11-2 with TRBJ1-1; 9 bases align to TRBD1. Looked up from germline, CDR1 is SGHAT and CDR2 is FQNNGV. With V trimmed by 6 bases and J by 4 bases, 9 bases remained unmatched. The CDR3 sequence is 15 residues long. The complete variable domain, with remaining parts taken from reference TRBV11-2 and TRBJ1-1, reads EAGVAQSPRYKIIEKRQSVAFWCNPISGHATLYWYQQILGQGPKLLIQFQNNGVVDDSQLPKDRFSAERLKGVDSTLKIQPAKLEDSAVYLCASSEGQGLVTEAFFGQGTRLTVV.

This rearrangement joins TRBV19 to TRBJ1-2; perhaps TRBD1 as D (6 bases). Deletions cut 3 bases from V and 5 bases from J, with 10 bases between. The germline CDR1 and CDR2 sequences are LNHDA and SQIVND (reference sequence). This CDR3 is built from 13 residues. The CDR3 loop reads CASSIGGLYGYTF. The CDR3 region has the DNA TGTGCCAGTAGTATTGGGGGCCTATATGGCTACACCTTC.

The CDR3 coding sequence is TGTGCCAGCAGCCAAGTAGCGCAAACCTCGAACACCGGGGAGCTGTTTTTT. The encoded protein is CASSQVAQTSNTGELFF. The gene calls are TRBV14 and TRBJ2-2; D might be TRBD2 (5 bases). The germline gives CDR1 SGHDN, CDR2 FVKESK. The CDR3 contains 17 residues. V was trimmed by 1 base and J by 0 bases, leaving 12 bases between them.

The rearrangement links TRBV7-2 to TRBJ2-7, with TRBD1 matching 10 bases. Germline V gene data show CDR1 as SGHTA and CDR2 as FQGNSA. The CDR3 is made up of 16 amino acids. V was clipped by 7 bases and J by 4 bases; unmatched bases: 13. Here the CDR3 DNA reads TGTGCCAGCACCTCAACTGACAGGGGGCTGCTGTACGAGCAGTACTTC. Translating it yields CASTSTDRGLLYEQYF.

V is TRBV7-2 and J is TRBJ2-7, with 11 bases identical to TRBD2. V gave up 1 base and J gave up 0 bases; unmatched junction bases: 5. The CDR3 spans 17 residues. Germline CDR1 reads SGHTA; CDR2 reads FQGNSA. In nucleotides, the CDR3 is TGTGCCAGCAGCTTAGTGGCTAGCGGGGGGAGCTCCTACGAGCAGTACTTC. This gives the protein CASSLVASGGSSYEQYF. The entire variable domain, with the rest obtained from reference TRBV7-2 and TRBJ2-7, is as follows: GAGVSQSPSNKVTEKGKDVELRCDPISGHTALYWYRQSLGQGLEFLIYFQGNSAPDKSGLPSDRFSAERTGGSVSTLTIQRTQQEDSAVYLCASSLVASGGSSYEQYFGPGTRLTVT.

The rearrangement joins TRBV6-1 to TRBJ1-2, with D perhaps TRBD1 (5 bases). This CDR3 contains 15 residues. Trimming took 1 base from V and 3 from J, leaving 12 bases between them. CDR1 is MNHNS and CDR2 is SASEGT in the germline V gene. Written as DNA, the CDR3 is TGTGCCAGCAGTGAAGGGGGGGTGATCGACTATGGCTACACCTTC. As protein: CASSEGGVIDYGYTF.

This clone has just one count. This chain joins TRBV25-1 and TRBJ1-2, with 7 bases aligning to TRBD1. CDR1 is MGHDK, CDR2 SYGVNS, per germline. V trimming: 0 bases; J trimming: 4 bases; junction bases outside the gene matches: 8. CDR3 length equals 16 residues. This CDR3 is CASSEYDRARGYGYTF. In DNA form, the CDR3 reads TGTGCCAGCAGTGAATACGACAGGGCACGGGGCTATGGCTACACCTTC.

This clone has just one count. J is TRBJ2-1 and V is TRBV20-1; 8 nucleotides match TRBD1. The CDR3 covers 11 residues. Per the germline V gene, CDR1 is DFQATT and CDR2 is SNEGSKA (reference sequence). The ends lost 5 bases at V and 10 bases at J; junction bases unmatched: 4. The CDR3 DNA is TGCAGTGCTCCCAGGACAGGGGAGCAGTTCTTC. Encoded protein: CSAPRTGEQFF.

The chain couples TRBV5-5 to TRBJ2-1; 8 positions agree with TRBD2. CDR3 length equals 14 residues. The V and J ends lost 2 bases and 3 bases, in that order; junction bases with no gene match: 1. The germline CDR1 and CDR2 sequences are SGHKS and YYEKEE (reference sequence). CDR3 DNA: TGTGCCAGCAGCTTAGCGGGGGTCTACAATGAGCAGTTCTTC. Amino acid sequence: CASSLAGVYNEQFF. Together with reference TRBV5-5 and TRBJ2-1, the CDR3 gives the full variable domain: DAGVTQSPTHLIKTRGQQVTLRCSPISGHKSVSWYQQVLGQGPQFIFQYYEKEERGRGNFPDRFSARQFPNYSSELNVNALLLGDSALYLCASSLAGVYNEQFFGPGTRLTVL.

V usage is TRBV5-4 and J usage is TRBJ2-6; no reliable D call. CDR3 length equals 16 residues. V shed 2 bases and J shed 0 bases, with 9 bases lying between them. CDR1 is SGHNT and CDR2 is YYREEE in the germline V gene (reference sequence). CDR3 sequence (DNA): TGTGCCAGCAGCTTCGGGTCGCTCTCTGGGGCCAACGTCCTGACTTTC. This translates into CASSFGSLSGANVLTF.